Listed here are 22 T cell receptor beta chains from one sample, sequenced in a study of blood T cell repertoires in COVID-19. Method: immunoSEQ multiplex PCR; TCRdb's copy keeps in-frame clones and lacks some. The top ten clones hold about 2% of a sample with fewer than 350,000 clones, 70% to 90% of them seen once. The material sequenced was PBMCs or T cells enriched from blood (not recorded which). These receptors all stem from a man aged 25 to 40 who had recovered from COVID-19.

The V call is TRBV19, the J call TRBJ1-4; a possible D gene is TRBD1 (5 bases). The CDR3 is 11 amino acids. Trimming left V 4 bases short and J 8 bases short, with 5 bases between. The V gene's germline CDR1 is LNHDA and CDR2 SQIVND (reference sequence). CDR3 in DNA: TGTGCCAGTAGTAGACAGGAAAAACTGTTTTTT. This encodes CASSRQEKLFF.

Here the CDR3 reads CAWSRTVAVSSEKLFF. As DNA, the CDR3 is TGTGCCTGGAGTCGGACTGTTGCGGTGTCGAGTGAAAAACTGTTTTTT. The chain combines TRBV30 with TRBJ1-4; D remains ambiguous. V was trimmed by 2 bases and J by 7 bases, leaving 20 bases between them. This CDR3 has 16 residues. Germline CDR1 reads GTSNPN; CDR2 reads SVGIG (reference sequence).

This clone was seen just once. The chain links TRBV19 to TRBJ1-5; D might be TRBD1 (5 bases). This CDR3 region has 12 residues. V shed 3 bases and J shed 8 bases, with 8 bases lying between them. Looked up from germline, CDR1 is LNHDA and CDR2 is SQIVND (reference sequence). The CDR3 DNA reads TGTGCCAGTAGTATGGGGGGTGAGCCCCAGCATTTT. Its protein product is CASSMGGEPQHF.

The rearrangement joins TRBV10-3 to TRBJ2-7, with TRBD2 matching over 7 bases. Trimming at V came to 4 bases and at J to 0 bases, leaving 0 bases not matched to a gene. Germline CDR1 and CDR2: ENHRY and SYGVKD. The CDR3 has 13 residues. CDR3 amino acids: CAISGTSSYEQYF. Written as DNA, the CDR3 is TGTGCCATCAGTGGGACTAGCTCCTACGAGCAGTACTTC.

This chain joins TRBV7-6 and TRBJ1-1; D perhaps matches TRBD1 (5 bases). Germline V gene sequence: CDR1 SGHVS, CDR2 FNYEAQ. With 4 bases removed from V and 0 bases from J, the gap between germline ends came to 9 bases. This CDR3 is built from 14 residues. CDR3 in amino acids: CASSSGVVNTEAFF. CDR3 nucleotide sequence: TGTGCCAGCAGCTCGGGGGTGGTGAACACTGAAGCTTTCTTT.

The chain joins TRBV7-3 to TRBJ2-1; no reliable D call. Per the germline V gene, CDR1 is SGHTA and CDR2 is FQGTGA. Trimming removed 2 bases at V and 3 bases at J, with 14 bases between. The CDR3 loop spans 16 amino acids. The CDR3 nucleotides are TGTGCCAGCAGCTTAGAGGCCGGCAGCAACTACAATGAGCAGTTCTTC. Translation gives CASSLEAGSNYNEQFF.

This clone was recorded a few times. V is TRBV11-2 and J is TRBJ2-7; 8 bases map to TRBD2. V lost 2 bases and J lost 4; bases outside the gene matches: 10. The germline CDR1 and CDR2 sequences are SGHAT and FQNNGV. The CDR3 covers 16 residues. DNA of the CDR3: TGTGCCAGCAGCTTATTAAGACTAGCGCCTCGGTACGAGCAGTACTTC. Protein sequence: CASSLLRLAPRYEQYF.

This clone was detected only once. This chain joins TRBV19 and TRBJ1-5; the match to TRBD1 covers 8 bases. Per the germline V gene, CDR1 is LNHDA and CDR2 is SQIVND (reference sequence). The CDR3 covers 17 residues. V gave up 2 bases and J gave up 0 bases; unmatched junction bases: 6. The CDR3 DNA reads TGTGCCAGTAGTATAAGGACAGGGTCTTATAGCAATCAGCCCCAGCATTTT. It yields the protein CASSIRTGSYSNQPQHF.

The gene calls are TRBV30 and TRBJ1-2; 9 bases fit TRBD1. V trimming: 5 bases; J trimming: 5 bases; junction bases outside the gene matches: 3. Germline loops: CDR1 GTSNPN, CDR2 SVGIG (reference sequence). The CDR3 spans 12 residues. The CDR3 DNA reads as TGTGCCTGGTGGGGACAGGGTTATGGCTACACCTTC. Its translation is CAWWGQGYGYTF.

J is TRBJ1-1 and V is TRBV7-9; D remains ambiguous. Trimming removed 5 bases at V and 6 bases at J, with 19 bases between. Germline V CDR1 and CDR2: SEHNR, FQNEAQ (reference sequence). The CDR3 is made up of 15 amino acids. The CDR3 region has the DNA TGTGCCAGCAGCCCCCCGCCCTCAATTTCGGCTGAAGCTTTCTTT. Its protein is CASSPPPSISAEAFF.

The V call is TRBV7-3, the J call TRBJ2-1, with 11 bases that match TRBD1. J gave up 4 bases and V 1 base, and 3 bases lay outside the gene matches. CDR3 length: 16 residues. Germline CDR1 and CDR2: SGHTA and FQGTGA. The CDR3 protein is CASSLNRDRGYNEQFF. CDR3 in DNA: TGTGCCAGCAGCTTAAATCGGGACAGGGGGTACAATGAGCAGTTCTTC.

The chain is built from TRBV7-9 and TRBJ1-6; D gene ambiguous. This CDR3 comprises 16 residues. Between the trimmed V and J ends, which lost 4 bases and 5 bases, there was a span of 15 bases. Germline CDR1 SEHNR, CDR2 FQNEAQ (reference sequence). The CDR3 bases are TGTGCCAGCAGCTCCCACGGACTGGCTAATAATTCACCCCTCCACTTT. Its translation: CASSSHGLANNSPLHF.

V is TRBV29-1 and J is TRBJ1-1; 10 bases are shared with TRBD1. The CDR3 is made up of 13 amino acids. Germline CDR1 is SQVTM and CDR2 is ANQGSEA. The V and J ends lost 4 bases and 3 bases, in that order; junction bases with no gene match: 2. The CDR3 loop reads CSVAGTGDTEAFF. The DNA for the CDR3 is TGCAGCGTTGCCGGGACAGGGGACACTGAAGCTTTCTTT.

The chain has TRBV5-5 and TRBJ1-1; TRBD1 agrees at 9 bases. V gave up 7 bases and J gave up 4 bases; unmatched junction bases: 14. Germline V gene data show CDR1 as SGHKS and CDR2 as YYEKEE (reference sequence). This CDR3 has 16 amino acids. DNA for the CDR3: TGTGCCAGCGAGGCTGGACAGGGGTTATTAGGCACTGAAGCTTTCTTT. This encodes CASEAGQGLLGTEAFF.

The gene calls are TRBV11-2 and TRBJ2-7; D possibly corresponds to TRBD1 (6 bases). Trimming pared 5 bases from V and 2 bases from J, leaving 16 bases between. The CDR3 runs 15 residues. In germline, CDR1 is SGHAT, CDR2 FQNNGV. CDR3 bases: TGTGCCAGCAGCCTTCCCGGACAGCGTGCCTACGAGCAGTACTTC. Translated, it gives CASSLPGQRAYEQYF. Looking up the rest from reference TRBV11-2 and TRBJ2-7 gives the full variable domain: EAGVAQSPRYKIIEKRQSVAFWCNPISGHATLYWYQQILGQGPKLLIQFQNNGVVDDSQLPKDRFSAERLKGVDSTLKIQPAKLEDSAVYLCASSLPGQRAYEQYFGPGTRLTVT.

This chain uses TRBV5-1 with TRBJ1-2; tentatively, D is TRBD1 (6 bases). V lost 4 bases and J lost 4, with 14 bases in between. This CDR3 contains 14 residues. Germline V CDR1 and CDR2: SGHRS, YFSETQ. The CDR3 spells CASSHPDSPYGYTF. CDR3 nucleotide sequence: TGCGCCAGCAGCCACCCGGACAGCCCCTATGGCTACACCTTC.

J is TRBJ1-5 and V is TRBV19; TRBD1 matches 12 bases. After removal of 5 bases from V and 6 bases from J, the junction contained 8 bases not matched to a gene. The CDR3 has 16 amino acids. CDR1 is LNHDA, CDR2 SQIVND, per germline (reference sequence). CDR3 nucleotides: TGTGCCAGTAGTTACTCGGGGACAGGGGGCGGTCAGCCCCAGCATTTT. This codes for CASSYSGTGGGQPQHF.

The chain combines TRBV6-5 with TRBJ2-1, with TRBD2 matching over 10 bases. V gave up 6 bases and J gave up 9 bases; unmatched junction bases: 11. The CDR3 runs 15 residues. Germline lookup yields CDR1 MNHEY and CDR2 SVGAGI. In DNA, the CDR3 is TGTGCCAGCAGCAGAGCGGGGGGGCCGGTGGTTGAGCAGTTCTTC. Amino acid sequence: CASSRAGGPVVEQFF.

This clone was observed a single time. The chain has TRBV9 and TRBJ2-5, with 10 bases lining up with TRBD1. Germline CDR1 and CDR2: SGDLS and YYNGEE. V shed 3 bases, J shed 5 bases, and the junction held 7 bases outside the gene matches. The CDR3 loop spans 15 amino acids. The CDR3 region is CASSAGDRGGETQYF. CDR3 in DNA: TGTGCCAGCAGCGCCGGGGACAGGGGAGGGGAGACCCAGTACTTC. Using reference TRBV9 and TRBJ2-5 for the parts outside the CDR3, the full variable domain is DSGVTQTPKHLITATGQRVTLRCSPRSGDLSVYWYQQSLDQGLQFLIQYYNGEERAKGNILERFSAQQFPDLHSELNLSSLELGDSALYFCASSAGDRGGETQYFGPGTRLLVL.

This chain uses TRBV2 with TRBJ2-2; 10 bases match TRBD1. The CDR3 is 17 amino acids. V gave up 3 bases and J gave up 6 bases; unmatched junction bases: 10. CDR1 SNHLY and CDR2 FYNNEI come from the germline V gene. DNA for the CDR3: TGTGCCAGCAGTGACGCCCCGGGACAGGGGTCCCCCGGGGAGCTGTTTTTT. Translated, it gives CASSDAPGQGSPGELFF.

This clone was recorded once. The CDR3 sequence: CASSLVRGGYYGYTF. For the CDR3, the DNA is TGTGCCAGCAGCTTAGTTCGCGGGGGTTACTATGGCTACACCTTC. J is TRBJ1-2 and V is TRBV11-2; possibly TRBD1 for D (5 bases). Germline V gives CDR1 SGHAT, CDR2 FQNNGV. The CDR3 consists of 15 residues. V dropped 1 base and J dropped 3 bases, with 12 bases sitting between them.

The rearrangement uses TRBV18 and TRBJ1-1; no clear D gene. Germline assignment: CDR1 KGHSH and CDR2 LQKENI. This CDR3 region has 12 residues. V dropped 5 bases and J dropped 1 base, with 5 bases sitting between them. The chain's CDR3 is CASSSGNTEAFF. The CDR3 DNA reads TGTGCCAGCTCATCCGGGAACACTGAAGCTTTCTTT.